The 20 T cell receptor beta chains given below trace back to one sample, sequenced in a study of T-cell reconstitution after alpha-beta-depleted transplantation in children. A TCRbeta library incorporating unique molecular identifiers was prepared. Via MiXCR, TCRdb re-called the PCR reads, giving one row per CDR3 protein. The sample carries 600,000 to 700,000 distinct CDR3 sequences, about 15% recorded once. This specimen consisted of PBMCs from the stem cell graft donor, obtained from the stem cell graft. These receptor sequences come from a human donor who donated a stem cell graft to a child with acute myeloid leukemia.

This clonotype came up a few times. The chain couples TRBV15 to TRBJ2-4, with 8 bases fitting TRBD1. The CDR3 consists of 16 residues. Germline assignment: CDR1 LNHNV and CDR2 YYDKDF (reference sequence). The V segment lost 3 bases and the J segment 1 base; nucleotides outside the gene matches: 5. CDR3 nucleotides: TGTGCCACCAGCAGGGATCGGACAGGGGCCAAAAACATTCAGTACTTC. It is translated as CATSRDRTGAKNIQYF.

The chain combines TRBV20-1 with TRBJ2-1; 9 positions agree with TRBD1. The J segment lost 8 bases and the V segment lost 0 bases, leaving 8 bases of the junction unmatched. The CDR3 spans 15 residues. The germline V gene has CDR1 DFQATT and CDR2 SNEGSKA (reference sequence). The CDR3 nucleotides are TGCAGTGCTAGAGATCAATGGGACAGGGAATATGAGCAGTTCTTC. Protein product: CSARDQWDREYEQFF.

This clonotype was seen many times. The chain has TRBV7-2 and TRBJ2-5; no clear D gene. Germline V lookup: CDR1 SGHTA, CDR2 FQGNSA. The V end was cut by 2 bases, the J end by 3 bases, with 10 bases between. This CDR3 region has 14 residues. CDR3 nucleotides: TGTGCCAGCAGCTTAATGCTGTCCAAAGAGACCCAGTACTTC. Its translation is CASSLMLSKETQYF.

This clonotype was detected many times. The rearrangement links TRBV6-5 to TRBJ2-3; D is possibly TRBD2 (5 bases). The V end was cut by 6 bases, the J end by 5 bases, with 12 bases between. CDR1 is MNHEY, CDR2 SVGAGI, per germline. This CDR3 is 13 amino acids long. The chain's CDR3 is CASRYPGRDTQYF. CDR3 in DNA: TGTGCCAGCAGATATCCGGGAAGAGATACGCAGTATTTT.

The chain combines TRBV7-9 with TRBJ2-7; D gene ambiguous. V shed 5 bases and J shed 4 bases, with 6 bases lying between them. This CDR3 has 11 residues. The germline gives CDR1 SEHNR, CDR2 FQNEAQ (reference sequence). The CDR3 reads CASSPYYEQYF. CDR3 sequence (DNA): TGTGCCAGCAGCCCGTATTACGAGCAGTACTTC. The entire variable domain, with the rest obtained from reference TRBV7-9 and TRBJ2-7, is as follows: DTGVSQNPRHKITKRGQNVTFRCDPISEHNRLYWYRQTLGQGPEFLTYFQNEAQLEKSRLLSDRFSAERPKGSFSTLEIQRTEQGDSAMYLCASSPYYEQYFGPGTRLTVT.

This clonotype was recorded a few times. V gene TRBV5-1 combines with J gene TRBJ2-7; tentatively, D is TRBD1 (6 bases). The CDR3 totals 14 residues. Trimming removed 6 bases from V and 0 bases from J, with 13 bases in between. Germline V gene lookup returns CDR1 SGHRS and CDR2 YFSETQ. The CDR3 bases are TGCGCCAGCAAGGGGGATGTTAGCTCCTACGAGCAGTACGTC. This codes for CASKGDVSSYEQYV.

The chain links TRBV7-3 to TRBJ1-2, with D maybe TRBD1 (5 bases). CDR3 length: 15 amino acids. Germline values: CDR1 SGHTA, CDR2 FQGTGA. The germline V and J ends were trimmed by 5 bases and 0 bases, with 13 bases remaining between them. DNA of the CDR3: TGTGCCAGCAGCGAGGGGCCTGGGGCTAACTATGGCTACACCTTC. As protein: CASSEGPGANYGYTF.

This clonotype was detected only a few times. The genes are TRBV27 and TRBJ2-7, with 8 bases that match TRBD1. This CDR3 is built from 15 residues. V was pared by 1 base and J by 4 bases, with 6 bases of the junction left unmatched. CDR1 and CDR2 (germline): MNHEY, SMNVEV (reference sequence). The CDR3, as DNA: TGTGCCAGCAGTTTATGGACAGGGTTCCGGTACGAGCAGTACTTC. Its translation is CASSLWTGFRYEQYF.

This clonotype came up many times. V is TRBV7-2 and J is TRBJ2-7; D unclear. The CDR3 runs 14 residues. The germline CDR1 and CDR2 sequences are SGHTA and FQGNSA. Trimming removed 3 bases from V and 0 bases from J, with 9 bases in between. CDR3 in amino acids: CASSFGRDSYEQYV. CDR3 DNA sequence: TGTGCCAGCAGCTTCGGAAGGGACTCCTACGAGCAGTACGTC.

DNA of the CDR3: TGCAGTGCTAGCCTCCCCCGGGACGGGGACACCGGGGAGCTGTTTTTT. This sequence encodes CSASLPRDGDTGELFF. The genes are TRBV20-1 and TRBJ2-2; perhaps D is TRBD1 or TRBD2 (5 bases each). Germline V gives CDR1 DFQATT, CDR2 SNEGSKA (reference sequence). The CDR3 loop spans 16 amino acids. V gave up 3 bases and J gave up 3 bases, with 17 bases separating them.

This clonotype was seen only a few times. V usage is TRBV29-1 and J usage is TRBJ2-3, with 12 bases fitting TRBD1. Trimming took 3 bases from V and 3 from J; bases not matched to a gene: 7. This CDR3 is built from 16 residues. CDR1 and CDR2 (germline): SQVTM, ANQGSEA. The CDR3 DNA sequence: TGCAGCGTTGAGGAAGGGACAGGGGGCGCGACAGATACGCAGTATTTT. This codes for CSVEEGTGGATDTQYF.

This clonotype was picked up many times. The V gene is TRBV20-1, the J gene TRBJ2-3, with D maybe TRBD1 (5 bases). Trimming left V 3 bases short and J 6 bases short, with 13 bases between. Germline loops: CDR1 DFQATT, CDR2 SNEGSKA (reference sequence). The CDR3 runs to 13 residues. The CDR3 DNA reads as TGCAGTGCTAGTCGTAGGGGTGGGGATACGCAGTATTTT. Its translation is CSASRRGGDTQYF.

The V call is TRBV6-2 or TRBV6-3, the J call TRBJ2-1, with D possibly being TRBD1 (6 bases). The V end was cut by 8 bases, the J end by 0 bases, with 14 bases between. The CDR3 covers 15 residues. CDR1 MNHEY and CDR2 SVGEGT come from the germline V gene. The CDR3 spells CASLLQGHSYNEQFF. CDR3 sequence (DNA): TGTGCCAGCCTTTTACAGGGACACTCCTACAATGAGCAGTTCTTC.

This clonotype has only a few counts. The gene calls are TRBV30 and TRBJ1-1; 9 nucleotides match TRBD1. The V and J ends lost 2 bases and 0 bases, in that order; junction bases with no gene match: 19. CDR3 length equals 20 residues. The germline CDR1 and CDR2 sequences are GTSNPN and SVGIG (reference sequence). The CDR3 here is CAWSPIGVIGTGKMNTEAFF. CDR3 coding DNA: TGTGCCTGGAGTCCTATAGGAGTTATTGGGACAGGGAAAATGAACACTGAAGCTTTCTTT.

Ten or more counts support this clonotype. The chain combines TRBV29-1 with TRBJ2-1; 7 bases align to TRBD1. The CDR3 sequence is 15 residues long. The V segment lost 4 bases and the J segment 0 bases; nucleotides outside the gene matches: 6. CDR1 is SQVTM, CDR2 ANQGSEA, per germline. CDR3 residues: CSVGGQLSSYNEQFF. The CDR3 coding sequence is TGCAGCGTTGGGGGACAGTTAAGCTCCTACAATGAGCAGTTCTTC.

Many counts were recorded for this clonotype. The chain joins TRBV20-1 to TRBJ2-3; no firm D call. V was cut by 2 bases and J by 2 bases, with 14 bases left in between. The germline CDR1 and CDR2 sequences are DFQATT and SNEGSKA (reference sequence). CDR3 length equals 15 residues. The CDR3 loop is CSARPPIVLTDTQYF. In nucleotides, the CDR3 is TGCAGTGCTAGACCCCCCATAGTCCTCACAGATACGCAGTATTTT.

There are a few counts of this clonotype. J is TRBJ2-1 and V is TRBV12-3 or TRBV12-4; no firm D call. Trimming pared 8 bases from V and 7 bases from J, leaving 15 bases between. The CDR3 is made up of 13 amino acids. The CDR3 coding sequence is TGTGCCAGCTCACGGTTTAATGCGAATGAGCAGTTCTTC. Its translation is CASSRFNANEQFF.

The rearrangement joins TRBV7-9 to TRBJ2-3; D unresolved. Germline V gives CDR1 SEHNR, CDR2 FQNEAQ (reference sequence). This CDR3 contains 15 residues. The V and J ends lost 5 bases and 2 bases respectively, with 14 bases between them. The chain's CDR3 is CASSPLLFLTDTQYF. CDR3 DNA: TGTGCCAGCAGCCCGTTATTATTTCTCACAGATACGCAGTATTTT.

Only a few counts were recorded for this clonotype. This CDR3 is CASSIGFYGYTF. CDR3 nucleotide sequence: TGTGCCAGCAGCATTGGGTTCTATGGCTACACCTTC. The chain combines TRBV5-4 with TRBJ1-2; D is undetermined. V lost 4 bases, J lost 4 bases, and 8 bases lay in between. The CDR3 is 12 amino acids. In germline, CDR1 is SGHNT, CDR2 YYREEE (reference sequence).

The chain recombines TRBV24-1 with TRBJ2-2; D gene uncertain. Trimming stripped 10 bases from V and 4 bases from J, with 12 bases between. CDR3 size: 13 residues. Per germline, CDR1 KGHDR and CDR2 SFDVKD. In DNA form, the CDR3 reads TGTGCCACTTGGGGTCCCTCCACCGGGGAGCTGTTTTTT. Its translation is CATWGPSTGELFF.